The next 13 T cell receptor beta chains were all read from a single sample in a study of long-term antiretroviral therapy in people with HIV. Runs used v3.0 of the immunoSEQ assay and were done at survey level. TCRdb's copy holds only in-frame clones and misses some; the assay was immunoSEQ multiplex PCR. Here the sample spans over 10,000 clones, 77% being singletons. The source was unsorted PBMCs, collected 0.5 years before starting antiretroviral therapy. The source is a woman between 35 and 50 years old with HIV.

A single count supports this clone. The chain is built from TRBV27 and TRBJ2-3; possibly TRBD2 for D (6 bases). Per germline, CDR1 MNHEY and CDR2 SMNVEV (reference sequence). The CDR3 runs 19 residues. V was pared by 3 bases and J by 0 bases, with 22 bases between. This CDR3 reads CASSFWGSGLRGSTDTQYF. For the CDR3, the DNA is TGTGCCAGCAGTTTCTGGGGGTCGGGACTGAGGGGTAGCACAGATACGCAGTATTTT.

The chain joins TRBV19 to TRBJ1-2; D call uncertain. V was clipped by 5 bases and J by 8 bases, with 18 bases between them. The CDR3 contains 14 residues. Per germline, CDR1 LNHDA and CDR2 SQIVND (reference sequence). CDR3 coding DNA: TGTGCCAGTAGTCCCGGGAGGAGGAGCCCGGGCTACACCTTC. This translates into CASSPGRRSPGYTF.

The chain couples TRBV2 to TRBJ2-7, with TRBD1 identical over 9 bases. CDR1 is SNHLY, CDR2 FYNNEI, per germline. With 8 bases clipped from V and 5 bases from J, the junction kept 10 bases outside the gene matches. There are 14 residues in the CDR3. CDR3 sequence reads: CASPGTGTSDEQYF. CDR3 nucleotide sequence: TGTGCCAGCCCCGGGACAGGGACTTCCGACGAGCAGTACTTC.

With respect to this clone: A read error may account for a junction end that differs from germline. The V gene is TRBV20-1, the J gene TRBJ1-1; the D is unclear. Germline V gives CDR1 DFQATT, CDR2 SNEGSKA (reference sequence). CDR3 length: 8 amino acids. The CDR3 nucleotides are TGCAGTGCCAGAGAAGCTTTCTTT. Its protein product is CSAREAFF.

The V gene is TRBV6-5, the J gene TRBJ2-7, with D hard to call. CDR1 MNHEY and CDR2 SVGAGI come from the germline V gene. Trimming took 5 bases from V and 5 from J, leaving 16 bases between them. This CDR3 is 14 amino acids long. The CDR3, as DNA: TGTGCCAGCAGTCTCCGTGACACCCTGCACGAGCAGTACTTC. Protein sequence: CASSLRDTLHEQYF.

The rearrangement links TRBV29-1 to TRBJ2-2, with TRBD2 matching 10 bases. The CDR3 is made up of 15 amino acids. V shed 6 bases and J 0 bases; nucleotides not matched to a gene: 4. Germline-derived CDR1 and CDR2 are SQVTM and ANQGSEA. CDR3 protein: CSVASGSANTGELFF. CDR3 DNA: TGCAGCGTAGCTAGCGGGAGTGCGAACACCGGGGAGCTGTTTTTT.

This chain uses TRBV6-5 with TRBJ2-7; tentatively, D is TRBD1 or TRBD2 (6 bases each). This CDR3 has 15 amino acids. Trimming cost V 3 bases and J 3 bases, with 15 bases left between them. Germline V CDR1 and CDR2: MNHEY, SVGAGI. DNA of the CDR3: TGTGCCAGCAGTTATGGAGGGACACCACTCTACGAGCAGTACTTC. Encoded protein: CASSYGGTPLYEQYF.

This sequence joins TRBV30 and TRBJ2-3; tentatively, D is TRBD1 or TRBD2 (5 bases each). Trimming pared 0 bases from V and 2 bases from J, leaving 21 bases between. The CDR3 totals 18 residues. CDR1 and CDR2 (germline): GTSNPN, SVGIG (reference sequence). The CDR3 DNA sequence: TGTGCCTGGAGTGTACAATTCGGGGCCAGGGCGGACACAGATACGCAGTATTTT. Translation: CAWSVQFGARADTDTQYF.

The rearrangement joins TRBV2 to TRBJ2-3; no reliable D call. With 1 base removed from V and 4 bases from J, the gap between germline ends came to 6 bases. Germline loops: CDR1 SNHLY, CDR2 FYNNEI. There are 13 residues in the CDR3. The CDR3 spells CASSEDVADTQYF. Here the CDR3 DNA reads TGTGCCAGCAGTGAAGATGTTGCAGATACGCAGTATTTT. Drawing the rest from reference TRBV2 and TRBJ2-3, the complete variable domain is EPEVTQTPSHQVTQMGQEVILRCVPISNHLYFYWYRQILGQKVEFLVSFYNNEISEKSEIFDDQFSVERPDGSNFTLKIRSTKLEDSAMYFCASSEDVADTQYFGPGTRLTVL.

The rearrangement joins TRBV5-1 to TRBJ2-1; a possible D gene is TRBD2 (6 bases). The V gene's germline CDR1 is SGHRS and CDR2 YFSETQ. The V end was cut by 7 bases, the J end by 0 bases, with 17 bases between. This CDR3 comprises 16 residues. CDR3 DNA: TGCGCCAGCTCATGGAGCGGGCCCAGCTCCTACAATGAGCAGTTCTTC. Amino acid sequence: CASSWSGPSSYNEQFF.

This clone was observed a handful of times. This chain joins TRBV4-2 and TRBJ2-2, with 9 bases identical to TRBD2. The CDR3 contains 15 residues. The germline V gene encodes CDR1 LGHNA and CDR2 YNFKEQ. Losses at the gene ends were 6 bases for V and 8 bases for J; bases not matched to a gene: 10. This CDR3 reads CASRPASGVAGELFF. For the CDR3, the DNA is TGTGCCAGCAGACCCGCTAGCGGGGTGGCTGGGGAGCTGTTTTTT.

The chain is built from TRBV29-1 and TRBJ1-5, with D tentatively TRBD1 (5 bases). This CDR3 spans 14 amino acids. V was cut by 3 bases and J by 3 bases, with 12 bases left in between. CDR1 is SQVTM, CDR2 ANQGSEA, per germline. CDR3 DNA: TGCAGCGTTGAGGAAAGGGGCCCCAATCAGCCCCAGCATTTT. Translating gives CSVEERGPNQPQHF.

V usage is TRBV14 and J usage is TRBJ2-1, with TRBD1 matching over 8 bases. The CDR3 is 14 amino acids. V lost 2 bases and J lost 9; bases outside the gene matches: 6. Germline V gene data show CDR1 as SGHDN and CDR2 as FVKESK. In DNA form, the CDR3 reads TGTGCCAGCAGCCAATGGACAGGGTCGGGTGAGCAGTTCTTC. Translated, it gives CASSQWTGSGEQFF.